Below, 32 T cell receptor beta chains from the same sample are listed, as sequenced in a study of cytomegalovirus exposure and HLA in healthy donors. It was with 60 Vbeta and 13 Jbeta primers that the PCR ran. Sequenced by immunoSEQ multiplex PCR; TCRdb stores in-frame clones only, minus some. This repertoire shows some 190,000 clones, about 83% found once; its top ten account for about 3%. The source material was PBMCs. These TCRs come from a female donor in good health and CMV-seronegative.

The V and J genes are TRBV11-3 and TRBJ1-1; maybe TRBD1 (5 bases). This CDR3 region has 14 residues. V was shortened by 5 bases and J by 1 base, with 11 bases between the two germline ends. Germline assignment: CDR1 SGHNT and CDR2 YENEEA. For the CDR3, the DNA is TGTGCCAGCAGCCGGGGGACGGCGAACACTGAAGCTTTCTTT. As protein: CASSRGTANTEAFF.

This sequence joins TRBV5-6 and TRBJ2-5; 9 positions agree with TRBD2. Losses at the gene ends were 3 bases for V and 5 bases for J; bases not matched to a gene: 11. Germline V CDR1 and CDR2: SGHDT, YYEEEE. The CDR3 consists of 16 residues. CDR3 protein: CASSSLSGRGGETQYF. The CDR3 DNA is TGTGCCAGCAGCTCCCTTAGCGGGAGAGGGGGGGAGACCCAGTACTTC. Variable domain in full (rest from reference TRBV5-6 and TRBJ2-5): DAGVTQSPTHLIKTRGQQVTLRCSPKSGHDTVSWYQQALGQGPQFIFQYYEEEERQRGNFPDRFSGHQFPNYSSELNVNALLLGDSALYLCASSSLSGRGGETQYFGPGTRLLVL.

J is TRBJ2-5 and V is TRBV9; 7 bases align to TRBD1. V lost 0 bases to trimming and J lost 5 bases; unmatched junction nucleotides: 7. This CDR3 is 15 amino acids long. CDR1 is SGDLS, CDR2 YYNGEE, per germline. The CDR3 here is CASSVGQGVVETQYF. CDR3 sequence (DNA): TGTGCCAGCAGCGTAGGACAGGGCGTGGTGGAGACCCAGTACTTC.

The chain couples TRBV6-1 to TRBJ1-1; D unresolved. Germline V gene lookup returns CDR1 MNHNS and CDR2 SASEGT. Trimming stripped 6 bases from V and 0 bases from J, with 11 bases between. The CDR3 has 14 amino acids. CDR3 in DNA: TGTGCCAGCAGCTTACTTGGAGTGAACACTGAAGCTTTCTTT. This encodes CASSLLGVNTEAFF.

The CDR3 is CASSPQLQGRTEAFF. The CDR3 DNA is TGTGCCAGCTCACCCCAATTACAGGGGAGAACTGAAGCTTTCTTT. The genes are TRBV18 and TRBJ1-1; 7 bases align to TRBD1. The V segment lost 3 bases and the J segment 5 bases; nucleotides outside the gene matches: 9. From germline, CDR1 is KGHSH and CDR2 LQKENI. The CDR3 contains 15 residues.

Turning to this clone: The germline gene is not matched at one end of the junction; a read error may be the cause. CDR3 region: CSSSPTGGVSTDTQYF. The CDR3, as DNA: TGTTCCAGCAGCCCTACAGGGGGCGTTAGCACAGATACGCAGTATTTT. This rearrangement joins TRBV7-9 to TRBJ2-3; TRBD1 matches at 9 bases. Germline V lookup: CDR1 SEHNR, CDR2 FQNEAQ (reference sequence). The CDR3 is 16 residues long. Looking up the rest from reference TRBV7-9 and TRBJ2-3 gives the full variable domain: DTGVSQNPRHKITKRGQNVTFRCDPISEHNRLYWYRQTLGQGPEFLTYFQNEAQLEKSRLLSDRFSAERPKGSFSTLEIQRTEQGDSAMYLCSSSPTGGVSTDTQYFGPGTRLTVL.

This clone was observed a few times. This chain links TRBV7-2 with TRBJ2-7; 10 bases are a match to TRBD2. This CDR3 is 18 amino acids long. Germline CDR1 and CDR2: SGHTA and FQGNSA. With 2 bases clipped from V and 3 bases from J, the junction kept 13 bases outside the gene matches. This CDR3 is CASSLRITGTSAYYEQYF. The CDR3 coding sequence is TGTGCCAGCAGCTTAAGGATTACCGGGACTAGCGCATACTACGAGCAGTACTTC.

CDR3 amino acids: CASSLGGLVYNEQFF. CDR3 bases: TGTGCCAGCAGCCTCGGGGGGTTGGTCTACAATGAGCAGTTCTTC. The V and J genes are TRBV28 and TRBJ2-1; 7 positions match TRBD2. Germline V gene data show CDR1 as MDHEN and CDR2 as SYDVKM. The ends lost 6 bases at V and 3 bases at J; junction bases unmatched: 8. There are 15 residues in the CDR3.

The chain links TRBV7-9 to TRBJ1-5; D is undetermined. Trimming stripped 1 base from V and 4 bases from J, with 5 bases between. The CDR3 is 13 residues long. Germline CDR1 reads SEHNR; CDR2 reads FQNEAQ (reference sequence). This chain's CDR3 is CASSLEQNQPQHF. The DNA of the CDR3 is TGTGCCAGCAGCTTAGAACAGAATCAGCCCCAGCATTTT.

The gene calls are TRBV7-2 and TRBJ2-3; TRBD2 aligns across 13 bases. CDR3 length: 19 amino acids. Germline V gene lookup returns CDR1 SGHTA and CDR2 FQGNSA. J was trimmed by 3 bases and V by 5 bases; bases with no gene match: 14. The CDR3 here is CASSLGWTSGRLVTDTQYF. The CDR3 DNA reads TGTGCCAGCAGCCTCGGGTGGACTAGCGGGAGACTGGTTACAGATACGCAGTATTTT. Combining the CDR3 with reference TRBV7-2 and TRBJ2-3 gives the whole variable domain GAGVSQSPSNKVTEKGKDVELRCDPISGHTALYWYRQSLGQGLEFLIYFQGNSAPDKSGLPSDRFSAERTGGSVSTLTIQRTQQEDSAVYLCASSLGWTSGRLVTDTQYFGPGTRLTVL.

J is TRBJ1-3 and V is TRBV7-9; possibly TRBD1 for D (6 bases). V lost 5 bases and J 4 bases, leaving 12 bases between the germline ends. The CDR3 has 14 residues. From germline, CDR1 is SEHNR and CDR2 FQNEAQ (reference sequence). The CDR3 loop reads CASSPGVDGNTIYF. CDR3 DNA: TGTGCCAGCAGCCCAGGGGTTGACGGAAACACCATATATTTT.

The V gene is TRBV7-8, the J gene TRBJ2-3; 11 bases agree with TRBD2. This CDR3 is built from 19 residues. CDR1 and CDR2 from the germline V gene are SGHVS and FQNEAQ. The ends lost 5 bases at V and 0 bases at J; junction bases unmatched: 13. Here the CDR3 reads CASSQGQLAGGLSTDTQYF. DNA for the CDR3: TGTGCCAGCAGCCAAGGTCAGCTAGCGGGGGGCCTAAGCACAGATACGCAGTATTTT.

The rearrangement uses TRBV5-4 and TRBJ2-5; TRBD2 might be the D (5 bases). Per germline, CDR1 SGHNT and CDR2 YYREEE (reference sequence). V dropped 4 bases and J dropped 1 base, with 11 bases sitting between them. The length of the CDR3 is 14 residues. CDR3 residues: CASSEGSLQETQYF. The CDR3 DNA reads as TGTGCCAGCAGCGAAGGGAGCCTCCAAGAGACCCAGTACTTC.

The chain joins TRBV28 to TRBJ1-4; D is undetermined. V was clipped by 5 bases and J by 7 bases, with 14 bases between them. The CDR3 has 14 amino acids. Germline V gene data show CDR1 as MDHEN and CDR2 as SYDVKM. The CDR3 protein is CASSLRGEAEKLFF. CDR3 coding DNA: TGTGCCAGCAGTCTTCGGGGAGAAGCTGAAAAACTGTTTTTT.

This clone appeared once. V gene TRBV7-3 combines with J gene TRBJ2-3, with 13 bases aligning to TRBD2. This CDR3 has 16 residues. Germline-derived CDR1 and CDR2 are SGHTA and FQGTGA. V was clipped by 2 bases and J by 4 bases; unmatched bases: 3. CDR3 sequence: CASSLGTSGTSDTQYF. CDR3 bases: TGTGCCAGCAGCTTAGGGACTAGCGGGACTTCAGATACGCAGTATTTT.

The chain is built from TRBV7-6 and TRBJ2-1; TRBD2 agrees at 9 bases. V lost 0 bases, J lost 9 bases, and 6 bases stayed unmatched. The CDR3 is made up of 15 amino acids. Germline V CDR1 and CDR2: SGHVS, FNYEAQ. The CDR3 DNA follows: TGTGCCAGCAGCTTAGCGGCGGGGGGGGTGTCTGAGCAGTTCTTC. This sequence encodes CASSLAAGGVSEQFF.

The chain is built from TRBV30 and TRBJ1-1, with a possible D match to TRBD1 (5 bases). V was shortened by 0 bases and J by 3 bases, with 8 bases between the two germline ends. CDR1 is GTSNPN and CDR2 is SVGIG in the germline V gene (reference sequence). The CDR3 has 13 amino acids. CDR3 in DNA: TGTGCCTGGAGTGTTGGAGGGGACACTGAAGCTTTCTTT. Translated: CAWSVGGDTEAFF.

This clone was seen only once. The chain links TRBV7-2 to TRBJ2-3, with a tentative D call TRBD2 (6 bases). Germline CDR1 SGHTA, CDR2 FQGNSA. This CDR3 comprises 15 residues. Trimming cost V 3 bases and J 1 base, with 11 bases left between them. In nucleotides, the CDR3 is TGTGCCAGCAGCTTGGGGTGGAGGGGCACAGATACGCAGTATTTT. Its protein is CASSLGWRGTDTQYF.

This chain connects TRBV7-6 to TRBJ2-5, with 8 positions matching TRBD1. With 3 bases clipped from V and 5 bases from J, the junction kept 8 bases outside the gene matches. The CDR3 has 15 amino acids. Germline V gene data show CDR1 as SGHVS and CDR2 as FNYEAQ. As DNA, the CDR3 is TGTGCCAGCAGCTTGTTTACAGGGGGTTCGGAGACCCAGTACTTC. Protein product: CASSLFTGGSETQYF.

This chain uses TRBV19 with TRBJ2-7; D may be TRBD2 (6 bases). The ends were cut back, 7 bases at V and 6 bases at J, with 16 bases in the middle. This CDR3 is 13 amino acids long. The germline V gene has CDR1 LNHDA and CDR2 SQIVND (reference sequence). In DNA, the CDR3 is TGTGCCAGTACCGTCGGGGGTGGAGGCGAGCAGTACTTC. This codes for CASTVGGGGEQYF.

The rearrangement joins TRBV5-5 to TRBJ1-4, with TRBD1 matching over 8 bases. J gave up 4 bases and V 0 bases, and 2 bases lay outside the gene matches. Germline V CDR1 and CDR2: SGHKS, YYEKEE (reference sequence). The CDR3 extends over 15 amino acids. Written as DNA, the CDR3 is TGTGCCAGCAGCTTGGGGGACAGGTATAATGAAAAACTGTTTTTT. Translating it yields CASSLGDRYNEKLFF.

This chain uses TRBV6-1 with TRBJ2-2, with D unclear. Trimming left V 7 bases short and J 5 bases short, with 14 bases between. This CDR3 has 14 residues. The germline V gene has CDR1 MNHNS and CDR2 SASEGT. The CDR3: CASKAPVGTGELFF. Written as DNA, the CDR3 is TGTGCCAGCAAAGCCCCGGTCGGGACCGGGGAGCTGTTTTTT.

The chain is built from TRBV18 and TRBJ2-3; TRBD1 matches at 10 bases. The CDR3 consists of 16 residues. Germline V lookup: CDR1 KGHSH, CDR2 LQKENI. The V gene end was trimmed by 6 bases and the J gene end by 4 bases; junction bases not matched to a gene: 10. In DNA, the CDR3 is TGTGCCAGCTCGCACCTCGGGACAGGGGTTTCAGATACGCAGTATTTT. As protein: CASSHLGTGVSDTQYF.

V usage is TRBV7-9 and J usage is TRBJ2-2; perhaps TRBD1 as D (6 bases). V shed 3 bases and J shed 4 bases, with 12 bases lying between them. CDR3 length: 15 amino acids. CDR1 is SEHNR, CDR2 FQNEAQ, per germline (reference sequence). The CDR3 DNA reads TGTGCCAGCAGCTTGGCAGACAGGCGCACCGGGGAGCTGTTTTTT. Its translation: CASSLADRRTGELFF.

CDR3 sequence (DNA): TGTGCCAGCAGCTTACAGGGCGGGAACGAGCAGTACTTC. It specifies CASSLQGGNEQYF. The chain uses TRBV7-9 and TRBJ2-7; possibly TRBD2 for D (6 bases). V lost 2 bases and J lost 5, with 10 bases in between. This CDR3 region has 13 residues. Germline V gene data show CDR1 as SEHNR and CDR2 as FQNEAQ (reference sequence).

The chain joins TRBV28 to TRBJ1-2, with TRBD1 matching 9 bases. J lost 8 bases, V lost 6 bases, and 1 base had no gene match. CDR1 is MDHEN and CDR2 is SYDVKM in the germline V gene. The CDR3 totals 11 residues. The CDR3 is CASRTGGGYTF. CDR3 bases: TGTGCCAGCAGGACAGGGGGAGGCTACACCTTC.

V and J are TRBV5-1 and TRBJ2-3, with 7 positions matching TRBD1. Germline-derived CDR1 and CDR2 are SGHRS and YFSETQ. Trimming removed 2 bases from V and 4 bases from J; junction bases left unmatched: 16. The CDR3 has 18 residues. The CDR3 is CASSFASNRGLGADTQYF. CDR3 nucleotides: TGCGCCAGCAGCTTTGCCTCAAACAGGGGCCTGGGGGCAGATACGCAGTATTTT.

A few counts support this clone. V is TRBV4-3 and J is TRBJ2-3; possibly TRBD2 for D (7 bases). Trimming pared 3 bases from V and 10 bases from J, leaving 17 bases between. This CDR3 has 14 amino acids. CDR1 is LGHNA and CDR2 is YSLEER in the germline V gene. CDR3 DNA: TGCGCCAGCAGCCACCGGGGGGCGGTTAAGGCGCAGTATTTT. Its translation: CASSHRGAVKAQYF.

This chain joins TRBV9 and TRBJ2-2; TRBD2 is a possible D gene (6 bases). Germline-derived CDR1 and CDR2 are SGDLS and YYNGEE. V was shortened by 3 bases and J by 5 bases, with 17 bases between the two germline ends. This CDR3 region has 16 residues. CDR3 coding DNA: TGTGCCAGCAGCGCCTTCTTCGGGACTTCAACCGGGGAGCTGTTTTTT. It codes for CASSAFFGTSTGELFF.

This clone has just one count. V gene TRBV9 combines with J gene TRBJ2-5; TRBD1 aligns across 7 bases. V was pared by 0 bases and J by 3 bases, with 5 bases of the junction left unmatched. From germline, CDR1 is SGDLS and CDR2 YYNGEE. The CDR3 length is 15 residues. CDR3 DNA sequence: TGTGCCAGCAGCGTAGAAGGGACAGAGGAAGAGACCCAGTACTTC. Its protein product is CASSVEGTEEETQYF.

The chain has TRBV7-8 and TRBJ2-2; D not resolved. CDR1 and CDR2 (germline): SGHVS, FQNEAQ. V lost 1 base, J lost 7 bases, and 19 bases lay in between. The CDR3 spans 17 residues. This CDR3 is CASSLDHGFISSGELFF. The DNA for the CDR3 is TGTGCCAGCAGCTTAGATCACGGGTTCATAAGCAGCGGGGAGCTGTTTTTT.

The chain carries TRBV6-5 and TRBJ2-1; D remains unclear. Germline values: CDR1 MNHEY, CDR2 SVGAGI. V was shortened by 6 bases and J by 2 bases, with 11 bases between the two germline ends. The CDR3 is made up of 14 amino acids. This CDR3 reads CASRPSRTYNEQFF. The CDR3 nucleotides are TGTGCCAGCAGGCCTTCGAGGACCTACAATGAGCAGTTCTTC.